This T cell receptor beta chain was identified during a study of T cell repertoires in cytomegalovirus infection. Across the study: Peptides in the study included HLA-C-restricted and HLA-B-restricted CMV epitopes. Public TCR beta signatures were indicative of both CMV infection and a matching HLA type. Study-wide results and limits: Cumulative frequency of public TCR beta families picked out carriers of CMV plus the relevant HLA.

Remarks on this clonotype: Its antigen is unknown.

The CDR3 extends over 15 amino acids. Trimming removed 5 bases from V and 7 bases from J; junction bases left unmatched: 8. Germline CDR1 reads SGHTA; CDR2 reads FQGNSA. TCRdb itself ran the reads through MiXCR, one entry per CDR3 protein. The profile shows a few hundred thousand distinct CDR3 sequences, 25% of them singletons. The sample was cultured PBMCs, taken from culture after CMV antigen stimulation. The receptor was isolated from a human donor in good health (CMV status not recorded). Some clones in this sample may be carry-over from other donors' samples. The chain combines TRBV7-2 with TRBJ2-7; TRBD2 aligns across 13 bases. CDR3 DNA sequence: TGTGCCAGCAGCCCTAGACTAGCGGGAGGACGGGAGCAGTACTTC. Translating gives CASSPRLAGGREQYF. Looking up the rest from reference TRBV7-2 and TRBJ2-7 gives the full variable domain: GAGVSQSPSNKVTEKGKDVELRCDPISGHTALYWYRQSLGQGLEFLIYFQGNSAPDKSGLPSDRFSAERTGGSVSTLTIQRTQQEDSAVYLCASSPRLAGGREQYFGPGTRLTVT.